These 14 T cell receptor beta chains share one sample of origin, sequenced in a study of blood T cell repertoires in COVID-19. Produced via immunoSEQ multiplex PCR; TCRdb's table is partial and in-frame only. The repertoire has 10,000 to 15,000 clones, approximately 80% of them found once; the top ten carry around 45%. The sample taken for sequencing was peripheral blood. The source is a man older than 75 with acute or convalescent COVID-19.

The rearrangement links TRBV6-5 to TRBJ2-1; 8 bases align to TRBD2. From germline, CDR1 is MNHEY and CDR2 SVGAGI. With 5 bases clipped from V and 3 bases from J, the junction kept 6 bases outside the gene matches. This CDR3 region has 15 residues. The CDR3 DNA reads TGTGCCAGCAGTCCGCCGGGACTAGTCTACAATGAGCAGTTCTTC. Translation: CASSPPGLVYNEQFF.

The chain combines TRBV7-6 with TRBJ2-2; tentatively, D is TRBD2 (7 bases). CDR1 is SGHVS, CDR2 FNYEAQ, per germline. The CDR3 contains 15 residues. V lost 1 base and J 3 bases, leaving 9 bases between the germline ends. This CDR3 reads CASSLEGGYTGELFF. CDR3 DNA: TGTGCCAGCAGCTTAGAGGGGGGGTACACCGGGGAGCTGTTTTTT.

The chain couples TRBV6-6 to TRBJ2-7; a possible D gene is TRBD1 (5 bases). This CDR3 is built from 15 residues. Germline CDR1 and CDR2: MNHNY and SVGAGI (reference sequence). The V end lost 0 bases, the J end lost 7 bases, and 16 bases lay between the germline ends. DNA for the CDR3: TGTGCCAGCAGTTACTCTTCGGGCAGGGTGGGGGAGCAGTACTTC. It yields the protein CASSYSSGRVGEQYF.

The chain employs TRBV4-1 and TRBJ2-7, with 7 nucleotides matching TRBD1. This CDR3 comprises 17 residues. After removal of 3 bases from V and 0 bases from J, the junction contained 11 bases not matched to a gene. Per the germline V gene, CDR1 is MGHRA and CDR2 is YSYEKL. The DNA for the CDR3 is TGCGCCAGCAGCCAGGACTTGACAGGGCCAAGCTCCTACGAGCAGTACTTC. Translation gives CASSQDLTGPSSYEQYF.

The V gene is TRBV5-5, the J gene TRBJ1-1; 10 nucleotides match TRBD1. This CDR3 comprises 17 residues. Per the germline V gene, CDR1 is SGHKS and CDR2 is YYEKEE (reference sequence). Germline trimming cut 4 bases from V and 4 bases from J; bases unmatched to any gene: 13. CDR3 loop: CASSKLMGTGVVTEAFF. As DNA, the CDR3 is TGTGCCAGCAGCAAACTCATGGGGACAGGGGTCGTCACTGAAGCTTTCTTT.

This chain connects TRBV5-1 to TRBJ2-2; 7 nucleotides match TRBD1. The germline V gene encodes CDR1 SGHRS and CDR2 YFSETQ. The CDR3 extends over 17 amino acids. Germline trimming cut 4 bases from V and 4 bases from J; bases unmatched to any gene: 13. The DNA of the CDR3 is TGCGCCAGCAGCGCCCGCCGAGAGGGGGCGGTCACCGGGGAGCTGTTTTTT. Its translation: CASSARREGAVTGELFF.

The sample holds one count of this clone. V gene TRBV7-2 combines with J gene TRBJ2-7; unclear D gene. The CDR3 has 14 amino acids. In germline, CDR1 is SGHTA, CDR2 FQGNSA. The V end lost 0 bases, the J end lost 2 bases, and 8 bases lay between the germline ends. The DNA for the CDR3 is TGTGCCAGCAGCTTAGCTCCCCGGGCCTACGAGCAGTACTTC. This gives the protein CASSLAPRAYEQYF.

The chain is built from TRBV19 and TRBJ1-3; 8 bases align to TRBD1. Germline assignment: CDR1 LNHDA and CDR2 SQIVND (reference sequence). The CDR3 is made up of 14 amino acids. The V and J ends lost 7 bases and 4 bases, in that order; junction bases with no gene match: 6. The CDR3 sequence: CASTGQGPGNTIYF. The CDR3 nucleotides are TGTGCCAGTACCGGACAGGGTCCGGGAAACACCATATATTTT.

This clone was seen once. The chain couples TRBV13 to TRBJ2-1; 9 bases match TRBD1. The CDR3 is 15 amino acids. In germline, CDR1 is PRHDT, CDR2 FYEKMQ (reference sequence). Unmatched junction bases numbered 4, after V lost 3 bases and J lost 4 bases. This chain's CDR3 is CASSFGTGTYNEQFF. The CDR3 nucleotides read TGTGCCAGCAGCTTCGGGACAGGGACATACAATGAGCAGTTCTTC.

This chain links TRBV7-8 with TRBJ2-1, with a weak D call TRBD1 (5 bases). V lost 1 base and J lost 5, with 6 bases in between. This CDR3 region has 13 residues. Germline V gene lookup returns CDR1 SGHVS and CDR2 FQNEAQ. The CDR3 spells CASSLGTNNEQFF. In nucleotides, the CDR3 is TGTGCCAGCAGCTTAGGGACAAACAATGAGCAGTTCTTC.

The chain is built from TRBV5-6 and TRBJ2-7; 11 bases align to TRBD1. Germline assignment: CDR1 SGHDT and CDR2 YYEEEE. The CDR3 extends over 15 amino acids. The J segment lost 0 bases and the V segment lost 4 bases, leaving 3 bases of the junction unmatched. CDR3 sequence reads: CASSGGTGGSYEQYF. As DNA, the CDR3 is TGTGCCAGCAGCGGCGGGACAGGGGGCTCCTACGAGCAGTACTTC. Together with reference TRBV5-6 and TRBJ2-7, the CDR3 gives the full variable domain: DAGVTQSPTHLIKTRGQQVTLRCSPKSGHDTVSWYQQALGQGPQFIFQYYEEEERQRGNFPDRFSGHQFPNYSSELNVNALLLGDSALYLCASSGGTGGSYEQYFGPGTRLTVT.

CDR3 protein: CASSLQAGVTDTQYF. CDR3 nucleotides: TGTGCCAGCAGCTTACAGGCGGGGGTCACAGATACGCAGTATTTT. The chain links TRBV7-6 to TRBJ2-3; TRBD2 matches at 7 bases. Germline V CDR1 and CDR2: SGHVS, FNYEAQ. The V gene end was trimmed by 2 bases and the J gene end by 2 bases; junction bases not matched to a gene: 4. CDR3 size: 15 residues.

The rearrangement joins TRBV6-5 to TRBJ2-1, with 7 nucleotides matching TRBD2. With 7 bases clipped from V and 3 bases from J, the junction kept 6 bases outside the gene matches. Germline loops: CDR1 MNHEY, CDR2 SVGAGI. This CDR3 has 14 residues. The CDR3 reads CASNRGVGYNEQFF. CDR3 bases: TGTGCCAGCAACCGGGGGGTGGGCTACAATGAGCAGTTCTTC.

This sequence joins TRBV10-2 and TRBJ2-1; TRBD2 matches 12 bases. Germline V gives CDR1 WSHSY, CDR2 SAAADI. Trimming took 0 bases from V and 9 from J; bases not matched to a gene: 9. This CDR3 has 17 residues. CDR3 sequence (DNA): TGCGCCAGCAGTGAGTCGTACCTAGCGGGGGGGCGGTTTGAGCAGTTCTTC. Translated: CASSESYLAGGRFEQFF.